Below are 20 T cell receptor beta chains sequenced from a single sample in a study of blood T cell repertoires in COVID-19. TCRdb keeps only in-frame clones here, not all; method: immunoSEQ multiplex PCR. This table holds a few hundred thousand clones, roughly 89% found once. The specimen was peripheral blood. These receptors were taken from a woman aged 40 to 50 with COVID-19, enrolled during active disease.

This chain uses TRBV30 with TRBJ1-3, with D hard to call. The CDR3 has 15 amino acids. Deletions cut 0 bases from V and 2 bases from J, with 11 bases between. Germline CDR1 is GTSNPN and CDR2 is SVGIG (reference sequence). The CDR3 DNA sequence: TGTGCCTGGAGTGTCGGTCGCTTACCTGGAAACACCATATATTTT. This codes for CAWSVGRLPGNTIYF.

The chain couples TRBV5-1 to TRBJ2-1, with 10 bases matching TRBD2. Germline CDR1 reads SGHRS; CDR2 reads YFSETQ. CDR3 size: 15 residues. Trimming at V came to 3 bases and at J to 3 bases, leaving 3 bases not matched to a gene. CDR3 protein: CASSYASGGYNEQFF. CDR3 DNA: TGCGCCAGCAGCTACGCTAGCGGGGGCTACAATGAGCAGTTCTTC.

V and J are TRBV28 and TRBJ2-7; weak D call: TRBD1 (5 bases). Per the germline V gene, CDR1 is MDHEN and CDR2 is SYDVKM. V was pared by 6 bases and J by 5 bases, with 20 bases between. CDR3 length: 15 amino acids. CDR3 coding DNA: TGTGCCAGCAGCTCCCCAGCCAGGGCGAAGCACGAGCAGTACTTC. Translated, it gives CASSSPARAKHEQYF.

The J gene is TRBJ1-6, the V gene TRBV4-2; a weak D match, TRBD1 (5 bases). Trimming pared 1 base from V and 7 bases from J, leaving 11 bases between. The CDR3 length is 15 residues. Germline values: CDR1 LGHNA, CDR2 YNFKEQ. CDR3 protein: CASSQGATANSPLHF. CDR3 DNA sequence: TGTGCCAGCAGCCAAGGGGCGACAGCGAATTCACCCCTCCACTTT.

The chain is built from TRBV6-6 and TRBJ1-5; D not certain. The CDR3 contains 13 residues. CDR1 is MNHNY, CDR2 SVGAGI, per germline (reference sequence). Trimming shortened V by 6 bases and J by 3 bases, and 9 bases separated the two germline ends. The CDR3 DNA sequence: TGTGCCAGCAGCTGGCAGTACAATCAGCCCCAGCATTTT. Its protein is CASSWQYNQPQHF.

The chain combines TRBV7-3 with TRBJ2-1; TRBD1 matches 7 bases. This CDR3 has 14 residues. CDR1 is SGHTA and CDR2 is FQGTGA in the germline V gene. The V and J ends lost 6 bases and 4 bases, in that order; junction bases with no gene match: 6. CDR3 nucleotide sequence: TGTGCCAGCAGTGAACGGGACAGTTACAATGAGCAGTTCTTC. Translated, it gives CASSERDSYNEQFF.

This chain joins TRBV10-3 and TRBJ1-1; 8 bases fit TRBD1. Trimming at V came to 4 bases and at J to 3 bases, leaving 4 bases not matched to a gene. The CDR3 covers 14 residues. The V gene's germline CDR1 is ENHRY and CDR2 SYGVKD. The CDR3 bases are TGTGCCATCAGTGTGACAGGGGACCACACTGAAGCTTTCTTT. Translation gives CAISVTGDHTEAFF.

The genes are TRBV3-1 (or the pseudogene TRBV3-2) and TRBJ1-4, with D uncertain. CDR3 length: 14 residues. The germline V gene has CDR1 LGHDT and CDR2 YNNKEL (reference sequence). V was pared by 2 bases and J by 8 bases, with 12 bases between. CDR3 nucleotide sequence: TGTGCCAGCAGCCAACAGGCTTTTAAGGAAAAACTGTTTTTT. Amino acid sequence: CASSQQAFKEKLFF.

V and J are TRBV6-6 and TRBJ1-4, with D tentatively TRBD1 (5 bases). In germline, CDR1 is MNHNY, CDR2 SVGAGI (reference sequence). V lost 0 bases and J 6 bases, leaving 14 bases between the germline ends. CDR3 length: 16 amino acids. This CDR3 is CASSYSSGDVHEKLFF. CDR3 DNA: TGTGCCAGCAGTTACTCCAGCGGGGACGTCCATGAAAAACTGTTTTTT.

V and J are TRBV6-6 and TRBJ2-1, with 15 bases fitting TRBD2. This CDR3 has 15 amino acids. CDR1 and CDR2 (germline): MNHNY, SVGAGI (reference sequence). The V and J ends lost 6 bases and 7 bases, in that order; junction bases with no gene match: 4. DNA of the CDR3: TGTGCCAGCAGCGGACTAGCGGGGGGGCCTAATGAGCAGTTCTTC. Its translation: CASSGLAGGPNEQFF.

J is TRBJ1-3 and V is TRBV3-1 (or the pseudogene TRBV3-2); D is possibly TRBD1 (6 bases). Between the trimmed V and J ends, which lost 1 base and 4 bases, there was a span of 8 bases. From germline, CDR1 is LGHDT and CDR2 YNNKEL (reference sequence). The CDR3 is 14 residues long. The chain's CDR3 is CASSQGTAGNTIYF. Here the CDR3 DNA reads TGTGCCAGCAGCCAAGGGACAGCAGGAAACACCATATATTTT.

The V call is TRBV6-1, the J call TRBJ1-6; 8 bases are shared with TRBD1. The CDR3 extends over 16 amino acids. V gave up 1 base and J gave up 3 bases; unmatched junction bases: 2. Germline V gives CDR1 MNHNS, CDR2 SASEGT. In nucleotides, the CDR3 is TGTGCCAGCAGTGAAGACGGACAGGGCTATAATTCACCCCTCCACTTT. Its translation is CASSEDGQGYNSPLHF.

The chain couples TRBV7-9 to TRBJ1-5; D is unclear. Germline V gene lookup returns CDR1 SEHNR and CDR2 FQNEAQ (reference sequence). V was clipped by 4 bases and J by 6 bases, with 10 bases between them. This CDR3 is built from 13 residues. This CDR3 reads CASSSPYSQPQHF. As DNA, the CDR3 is TGTGCCAGCAGCTCCCCCTATAGTCAGCCCCAGCATTTT.

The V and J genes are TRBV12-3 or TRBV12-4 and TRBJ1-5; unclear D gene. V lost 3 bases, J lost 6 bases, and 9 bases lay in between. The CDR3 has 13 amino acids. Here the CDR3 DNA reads TGTGCCAGCAGTTTCTTCCGGGGTCAGCCCCAGCATTTT. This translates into CASSFFRGQPQHF.

The CDR3 DNA reads as TGTGCCAGCAGCTTGATCGGGACAGAAAACACTGAAGCTTTCTTT. Protein product: CASSLIGTENTEAFF. The V gene is TRBV5-4, the J gene TRBJ1-1; 7 bases match TRBD1. Trimming removed 1 base from V and 2 bases from J; junction bases left unmatched: 5. This CDR3 has 15 residues. The germline V gene has CDR1 SGHNT and CDR2 YYREEE (reference sequence).

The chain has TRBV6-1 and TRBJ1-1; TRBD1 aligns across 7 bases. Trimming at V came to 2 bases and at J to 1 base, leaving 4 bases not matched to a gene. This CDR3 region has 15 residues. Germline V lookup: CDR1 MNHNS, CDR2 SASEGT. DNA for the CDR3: TGTGCCAGCAGTGAATTCGGGACAGAGAACACTGAAGCTTTCTTT. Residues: CASSEFGTENTEAFF.

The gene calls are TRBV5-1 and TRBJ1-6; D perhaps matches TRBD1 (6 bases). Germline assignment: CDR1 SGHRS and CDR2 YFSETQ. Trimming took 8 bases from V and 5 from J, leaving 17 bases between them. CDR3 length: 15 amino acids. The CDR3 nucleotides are TGCGCCAGTCAAGAGGGGACATACGATAATTCACCCCTCCACTTT. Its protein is CASQEGTYDNSPLHF.

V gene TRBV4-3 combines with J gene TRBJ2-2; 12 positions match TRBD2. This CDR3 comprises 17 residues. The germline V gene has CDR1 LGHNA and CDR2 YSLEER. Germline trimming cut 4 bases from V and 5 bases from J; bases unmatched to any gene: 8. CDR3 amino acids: CASSPQLAGGQTGELFF. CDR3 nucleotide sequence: TGCGCCAGCAGCCCCCAACTAGCGGGAGGACAAACCGGGGAGCTGTTTTTT.

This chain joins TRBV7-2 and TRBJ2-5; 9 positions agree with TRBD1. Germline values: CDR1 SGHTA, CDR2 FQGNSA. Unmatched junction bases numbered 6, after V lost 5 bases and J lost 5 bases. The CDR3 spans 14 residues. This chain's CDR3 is CASSTRQGGETQYF. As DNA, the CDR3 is TGTGCCAGCAGCACGAGACAGGGGGGCGAGACCCAGTACTTC. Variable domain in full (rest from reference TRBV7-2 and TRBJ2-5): GAGVSQSPSNKVTEKGKDVELRCDPISGHTALYWYRQSLGQGLEFLIYFQGNSAPDKSGLPSDRFSAERTGGSVSTLTIQRTQQEDSAVYLCASSTRQGGETQYFGPGTRLLVL.

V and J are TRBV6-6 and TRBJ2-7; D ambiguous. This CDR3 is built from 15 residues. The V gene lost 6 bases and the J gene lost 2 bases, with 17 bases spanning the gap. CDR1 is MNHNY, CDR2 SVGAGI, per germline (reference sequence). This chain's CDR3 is CASSPSLRRTYEQYF. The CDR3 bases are TGTGCCAGCAGCCCGTCTCTACGGAGAACCTACGAGCAGTACTTC.